These 21 T cell receptor beta chains were sequenced from one sample in a study of T cells after yellow fever vaccination. TCRdb itself ran the 5' RACE reads through MiXCR, one entry per CDR3 protein. The sample shows roughly 60,000 distinct CDR3 sequences, 7.1% of them seen only once. The sequences come from CD8+ T cells sorted from PBMCs, collected on the day of the first yellow fever vaccination. These receptors were taken from a man younger than 30 who received the YFV17D yellow fever vaccine.

This clonotype showed up just a few times. The V call is TRBV6-5, the J call TRBJ2-1; D not certain. The CDR3 extends over 14 amino acids. The germline gives CDR1 MNHEY, CDR2 SVGAGI. V lost 4 bases and J lost 4, with 11 bases in between. CDR3 bases: TGTGCCAGCAGTTTCGGGTTCAAATACAATGAGCAGTTCTTC. It yields the protein CASSFGFKYNEQFF.

This clonotype was counted at least ten times. CDR3 DNA sequence: TGTGCCAGCAGTTTGGGGACTAGCGTCTACAATGAGCAGTTCTTC. Protein sequence: CASSLGTSVYNEQFF. V usage is TRBV27 and J usage is TRBJ2-1; 10 bases line up with TRBD2. With 3 bases clipped from V and 3 bases from J, the junction kept 2 bases outside the gene matches. The CDR3 totals 15 residues. Per germline, CDR1 MNHEY and CDR2 SMNVEV (reference sequence).

Remarks on this clonotype: A much larger clone lies one base from this, so it may be a read error. The J gene is TRBJ1-1, the V gene TRBV4-2; no definite D call. Per the germline V gene, CDR1 is LGHNA and CDR2 is YNFKEQ. There are 15 residues in the CDR3. The V end was cut by 1 base, the J end by 5 bases, with 14 bases between. As DNA, the CDR3 is TGTGCCAGCAGCCAAGTTTTGGTCGTGAGAACTGAAGCTTTCTTT. This translates into CASSQVLVVRTEAFF.

The chain has TRBV4-1 and TRBJ2-5, with TRBD2 matching 10 bases. V was pared by 1 base and J by 1 base, with 3 bases of the junction left unmatched. The CDR3 has 16 amino acids. Germline loops: CDR1 MGHRA, CDR2 YSYEKL. The CDR3 nucleotides read TGCGCCAGCAGCCAAGTGGAGCGGGGGGGCCAAGAGACCCAGTACTTC. This translates into CASSQVERGGQETQYF.

This clonotype was detected ten times or more. The chain employs TRBV4-1 and TRBJ2-7; no clear D. Germline V lookup: CDR1 MGHRA, CDR2 YSYEKL. This CDR3 contains 14 residues. Trimming pared 1 base from V and 7 bases from J, leaving 14 bases between. DNA of the CDR3: TGCGCCAGCAGCCAAGTATTTGGAATTTGGGAGCAGTACGTC. Translated: CASSQVFGIWEQYV.

There are many counts of this clonotype. This rearrangement joins TRBV4-3 to TRBJ2-2; the D gene is possibly TRBD1 (8 bases). The CDR3 is made up of 14 amino acids. V lost 4 bases and J lost 7, with 13 bases in between. CDR1 and CDR2 (germline): LGHNA, YSLEER. The DNA for the CDR3 is TGCGCCAGCAGCCGAACAGGGGGGGTCGGGGAGCTGTTTTTT. This sequence encodes CASSRTGGVGELFF.

This clonotype was observed a handful of times. This rearrangement joins TRBV5-1 to TRBJ2-1; TRBD1 might be the D (5 bases). Germline loops: CDR1 SGHRS, CDR2 YFSETQ. Trimming cost V 4 bases and J 3 bases, with 17 bases left between them. The CDR3 spans 16 residues. CDR3 nucleotides: TGCGCCAGCAGCCTGCAGGGTGGGTCTTACTACAATGAGCAGTTCTTC. This encodes CASSLQGGSYYNEQFF.

This rearrangement joins TRBV11-1 to TRBJ2-2; tentative D call: TRBD2 (6 bases). The germline gives CDR1 SGHAT, CDR2 FQDESV (reference sequence). The CDR3 has 12 residues. V gave up 5 bases and J gave up 7 bases, with 8 bases separating them. The CDR3 reads CASSPGDGELFF. The DNA of the CDR3 is TGTGCCAGCAGCCCGGGGGACGGGGAGCTGTTTTTT.

Notes on this clonotype: One base away lies a much larger clone, so this may be a sequencing read error. The V call is TRBV9, the J call TRBJ2-7, with 7 bases aligning to TRBD1. The V gene's germline CDR1 is SGDLS and CDR2 YYNGEE. With V trimmed by 0 bases and J by 4 bases, 4 bases remained unmatched. There are 14 residues in the CDR3. The CDR3 nucleotides read TGTGCCAGCAGCGTAGGGGACAGTATTTACGAGCAGTACTTC. Amino acids: CASSVGDSIYEQYF.

This clonotype showed up many times. The V gene is TRBV6-1, the J gene TRBJ2-2; tentatively, D is TRBD1 or TRBD2 (5 bases each). The CDR3 is 17 residues long. V was shortened by 6 bases and J by 0 bases, with 17 bases between the two germline ends. Germline V gene data show CDR1 as MNHNS and CDR2 as SASEGT. CDR3 loop: CASSFFPGRANTGELFF. Here the CDR3 DNA reads TGTGCCAGCAGCTTTTTCCCGGGACGAGCGAACACCGGGGAGCTGTTTTTT.

Points on this clonotype: The CDR3 does not close with the conserved phenylalanine or tryptophan, likely indicating a read error. The rearrangement joins TRBV20-1 to TRBJ1-5; 10 bases fit TRBD1. CDR1 and CDR2 from the germline V gene are DFQATT and SNEGSKA (reference sequence). This CDR3 has 16 residues. V shed 0 bases and J 5 bases; nucleotides not matched to a gene: 7. The CDR3 protein is CSARDRTGGGHQPQHI. CDR3 DNA: TGCAGTGCTAGAGATCGGACAGGGGGAGGGCATCAGCCCCAGCATATT.

This clonotype was observed many times. The CDR3 reads CASSAGGTGGETQYF. DNA of the CDR3: TGTGCCAGCAGCGCCGGCGGGACGGGTGGGGAGACCCAGTACTTC. The chain links TRBV9 to TRBJ2-5; possible D gene TRBD2, 6 bases. In germline, CDR1 is SGDLS, CDR2 YYNGEE. The CDR3 contains 15 residues. V lost 3 bases, J lost 5 bases, and 17 bases lay in between.

This sequence joins TRBV15 and TRBJ2-5; D may be TRBD1 or TRBD2 (6 bases each). V lost 3 bases and J lost 5, with 10 bases in between. Germline V gene sequence: CDR1 LNHNV, CDR2 YYDKDF (reference sequence). The CDR3 has 13 amino acids. CDR3 residues: CATSSLGGETQYF. The CDR3 DNA follows: TGTGCCACCAGCAGTTTAGGGGGGGAGACCCAGTACTTC.

The rearrangement links TRBV5-5 to TRBJ2-7; D is possibly TRBD1 (5 bases). Trimming shortened V by 5 bases and J by 2 bases, and 11 bases separated the two germline ends. The CDR3 is 13 amino acids. Looked up from germline, CDR1 is SGHKS and CDR2 is YYEKEE (reference sequence). DNA of the CDR3: TGTGCCAGCAGTTTAAGACAGACCTACGAGCAGTACTTC. It codes for CASSLRQTYEQYF.

The chain joins TRBV12-3 or TRBV12-4 to TRBJ1-1; D gene unclear. The CDR3 covers 12 residues. The germline V and J ends were trimmed by 5 bases and 8 bases, with 12 bases remaining between them. The CDR3 DNA follows: TGTGCCAGCAGTGGAGGAGCGAGGGAAGCTTTCTTT. This translates into CASSGGAREAFF.

This clonotype was detected ten times or more. The V and J genes are TRBV6-1 and TRBJ2-5, with TRBD2 matching over 8 bases. This CDR3 has 15 residues. Looked up from germline, CDR1 is MNHNS and CDR2 is SASEGT. V lost 6 bases, J lost 5 bases, and 11 bases stayed unmatched. CDR3 bases: TGTGCCAGCAGGCCAAGCCGCGGGGGGATCGAGACCCAGTACTTC. It encodes CASRPSRGGIETQYF.

The table lists this clonotype with a few counts. The V gene is TRBV5-4, the J gene TRBJ2-5, with unresolved D. This CDR3 is built from 13 residues. Germline CDR1 SGHNT, CDR2 YYREEE (reference sequence). V gave up 0 bases and J gave up 5 bases, with 8 bases separating them. The CDR3: CASSLDGFETQYF. DNA of the CDR3: TGTGCCAGCAGCTTGGATGGGTTCGAGACCCAGTACTTC.

This clonotype came up many times. The chain carries TRBV5-1 and TRBJ2-1, with 9 positions matching TRBD2. The V gene end was trimmed by 3 bases and the J gene end by 5 bases; junction bases not matched to a gene: 9. The CDR3 contains 16 residues. Germline assignment: CDR1 SGHRS and CDR2 YFSETQ. Here the CDR3 reads CASSSALAGIDNEQFF. The DNA for the CDR3 is TGCGCCAGCAGCTCGGCTCTAGCGGGGATCGACAATGAGCAGTTCTTC. Using reference TRBV5-1 and TRBJ2-1 for the parts outside the CDR3, the full variable domain is KAGVTQTPRYLIKTRGQQVTLSCSPISGHRSVSWYQQTPGQGLQFLFEYFSETQRNKGNFPGRFSGRQFSNSRSEMNVSTLELGDSALYLCASSSALAGIDNEQFFGPGTRLTVL.

The chain couples TRBV4-1 to TRBJ2-7; D perhaps matches TRBD2 (5 bases). The CDR3 has 14 residues. V lost 1 base and J 4 bases, leaving 11 bases between the germline ends. Germline-derived CDR1 and CDR2 are MGHRA and YSYEKL. This chain's CDR3 is CASSQGGGGYEQYF. The CDR3 nucleotides are TGCGCCAGCAGCCAAGGGGGTGGCGGGTACGAGCAGTACTTC.

This clonotype was found many times. The chain is built from TRBV5-1 and TRBJ2-7, with a tentative D call TRBD1 (6 bases). Germline values: CDR1 SGHRS, CDR2 YFSETQ. The CDR3 length is 12 residues. The germline V and J ends were trimmed by 4 bases and 6 bases, with 11 bases remaining between them. CDR3 in amino acids: CASSQTGSEQYF. For the CDR3, the DNA is TGCGCCAGCAGCCAGACAGGTTCCGAGCAGTACTTC.

This clonotype was observed a few times. The V and J genes are TRBV4-2 and TRBJ2-7, with D possibly TRBD1 on 8 matching bases. Trimming pared 4 bases from V and 0 bases from J, leaving 13 bases between. The CDR3 is 15 amino acids. Looked up from germline, CDR1 is LGHNA and CDR2 is YNFKEQ. CDR3 sequence: CASSPYRGGSYEQYF. For the CDR3, the DNA is TGTGCCAGCAGCCCCTACAGGGGGGGCTCCTACGAGCAGTACTTC.